This T cell receptor beta chain originates from a study of T cells in Graves' hyperthyroidism and ophthalmopathy. CDR3 length equals 16 residues. The V end was cut by 5 bases, the J end by 6 bases, with 23 bases between. The germline V gene encodes CDR1 MNHNS and CDR2 SASEGT. RNA transcripts were the template for amplifying TCR beta CDR3 regions. With the HTBI primer set, the TCR CDR3 went through a first round of RT-PCR. MiXCR, applied by TCRdb to the multiplex PCR reads, yields one record per CDR3 protein. The sample yields a few hundred thousand distinct CDR3 sequences, 15% to 19% seen once. This sequence originates from a woman in her thirties with Graves' hyperthyroidism. The chain carries TRBV6-1 and TRBJ2-7; D might be TRBD1 (6 bases). The material sequenced was blood. The CDR3 nucleotides read TGTGCCAGCAGTCTTACGATCCAGGGGCCGCCGGGCGAGCAGTACTTC. Its translation is CASSLTIQGPPGEQYF.